This TCR beta chain was recorded in a study of technical replicates of blood from four donors. Germline CDR1 MGHRA, CDR2 YSYEKL. CDR3 length: 14 amino acids. V dropped 2 bases and J dropped 2 bases, with 10 bases sitting between them. TCRdb keeps only in-frame clones here, not all; method: immunoSEQ multiplex PCR. Here the sample spans roughly 100,000 clones, approximately 95% being singletons. The sequenced sample consisted of T cells isolated from PBMCs. The sequence was collected from a human donor in good health. This chain links TRBV4-1 with TRBJ2-7, with a tentative D call TRBD1 (6 bases). The CDR3 nucleotides read TGCGCCAGCAGCCAAAGACAGGCCACCTACGAGCAGTACTTC. Amino acid sequence: CASSQRQATYEQYF.